This T cell receptor beta chain was profiled in a study of regulatory T cells in long-lasting Graves disease. HTBI primers from iRepertoire and Arm-PCR of CDR3 regions yielded the TCR beta libraries. From the multiplex PCR reads, TCRdb called clonotypes with MiXCR, one entry per CDR3 protein. The table shows 650,000 to 700,000 distinct CDR3 sequences, with around 32% occurring only once. As to time point: persistent/refractory GD, antithyroid drugs over 5 years with positive TRAb. From PBMCs, RNA was extracted and then used to make the TCR library. The clonotype comes from a female donor with Graves disease. The input for sequencing was peripheral blood mononuclear cells (PBMCs), taken when the disease was refractory, from a patient treated with antithyroid drugs.

CDR3 coding DNA: TGTGCCAGCAGCGCGGGACAGCTTAATTCACCCCTCCACTTT. As protein: CASSAGQLNSPLHF. V usage is TRBV13 and J usage is TRBJ1-6; 7 positions agree with TRBD1. The length of the CDR3 is 14 residues. Trimming took 5 bases from V and 6 from J; bases not matched to a gene: 4. Germline lookup yields CDR1 PRHDT and CDR2 FYEKMQ (reference sequence). The whole variable domain, filled in from reference TRBV13 and TRBJ1-6, reads AAGVIQSPRHLIKEKRETATLKCYPIPRHDTVYWYQQGPGQDPQFLISFYEKMQSDKGSIPDRFSAQQFSDYHSELNMSSLELGDSALYFCASSAGQLNSPLHFGNGTRLTVT.